Described below is a single TCR beta chain sequence and its context. The data stem from a study of blood T cell repertoires in COVID-19. Across the study: Sources were T cells, B-cell-depleted T cells, or PBMCs; the material itself was cDNA or gDNA.

Repertoires were generated with immunoSEQ multiplex PCR, while TCRdb's copy carries only in-frame clones and drops some. This table holds about 370,000 clones, more than 75% found once. Germline V gene lookup returns CDR1 MNHEY and CDR2 SVGAGI. The CDR3 contains 14 residues. V dropped 4 bases and J dropped 9 bases, with 13 bases sitting between them. The Seattle patients, enrolled during active infection, were followed longitudinally. This sequence originates from a woman aged 25 to 39 with COVID-19, enrolled during active disease. The chain couples TRBV6-5 to TRBJ1-6; possible D gene TRBD1, 5 bases. Sequencing input: peripheral blood. In DNA form, the CDR3 reads TGTGCCAGCAGTTGGGGGGGAGGGAGTTCACCCCTCCACTTT. It codes for CASSWGGGSSPLHF.